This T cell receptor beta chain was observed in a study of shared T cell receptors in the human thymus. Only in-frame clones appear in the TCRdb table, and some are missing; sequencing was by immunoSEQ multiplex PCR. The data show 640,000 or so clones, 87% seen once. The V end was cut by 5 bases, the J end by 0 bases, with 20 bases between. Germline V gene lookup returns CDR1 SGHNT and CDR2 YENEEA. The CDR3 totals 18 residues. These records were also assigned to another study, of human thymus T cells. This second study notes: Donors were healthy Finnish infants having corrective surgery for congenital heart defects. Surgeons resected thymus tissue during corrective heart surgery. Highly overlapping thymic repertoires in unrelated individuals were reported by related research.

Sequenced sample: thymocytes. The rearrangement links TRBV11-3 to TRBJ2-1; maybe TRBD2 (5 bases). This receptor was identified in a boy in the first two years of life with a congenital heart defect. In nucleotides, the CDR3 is TGTGCCAGCAGCCGCGGAGGATGGAGAAAAAGCTCCTACAATGAGCAGTTCTTC. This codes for CASSRGGWRKSSYNEQFF. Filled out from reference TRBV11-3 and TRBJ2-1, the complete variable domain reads EAGVVQSPRYKIIEKKQPVAFWCNPISGHNTLYWYLQNLGQGPELLIRYENEEAVDDSQLPKDRFSAERLKGVDSTLKIQPAELGDSAVYLCASSRGGWRKSSYNEQFFGPGTRLTVL.